These T cell receptor beta chains were read from a single sample in a study of T cell responses to AZD1222 COVID-19 vaccine. Sequenced by immunoSEQ multiplex PCR; TCRdb stores in-frame clones only, minus some. The sample records under 200,000 clones, roughly 94% being singletons. The specimen comprised peripheral blood, sampled on day 0 of AZD1222 vaccination. The origin of the receptors is an adult in good health. The CDR3 runs from the conserved cysteine through the conserved F or W. D genes are given only for firm matches. For some rows the clone size is stated as once, few or many, or as a class when expanded; others skip it.

j_call v_call clone_size d_call cdr3_aa cdr3_nt
TRBJ1-1 TRBV5-1 NA NA CASGAGANTEAFF TGCGCCAGCGGAGCAGGGGCCAACACTGAAGCTTTCTTT
TRBJ2-1 TRBV5-4 once NA CASSLPGLYNEQFF TGTGCCAGCAGCTTACCGGGGCTCTACAATGAGCAGTTCTTC
TRBJ1-2 TRBV5-4 NA NA CASSLDGGLGYGYTF TGTGCCAGCAGCTTGGATGGGGGGTTAGGGTATGGCTACACCTTC
TRBJ1-2 TRBV9 NA NA CASSVDGGGYTF TGTGCCAGCAGCGTCGACGGCGGTGGCTACACCTTC
TRBJ1-4 TRBV3-1/TRBV3-2 once NA CASSQDGGRGKLFF TGTGCCAGCAGCCAAGACGGCGGGAGAGGAAAACTGTTTTTT
TRBJ2-1 TRBV5-5 NA NA CASSVERRRAYNEQFF TGTGCCAGCAGCGTAGAGAGGCGGAGGGCTTACAATGAGCAGTTCTTC
TRBJ2-7 TRBV28 few TRBD1 CATIGTVAYEQYF TGTGCCACCATAGGGACAGTTGCCTACGAGCAGTACTTC
TRBJ2-7 TRBV6-8 NA NA CASSYSKFRTRGVTYEQYF TGTGCCAGCAGTTACTCAAAGTTCCGCACCCGCGGTGTAACCTACGAGCAGTACTTC
TRBJ1-2 TRBV3-1/TRBV3-2 NA NA CASSPEGSAGYTF TGTGCCAGCAGCCCGGAGGGGTCAGCTGGCTACACCTTC
TRBJ2-7 TRBV2 NA TRBD1 CASTPLVTGTYEQYF TGTGCCAGCACCCCGCTCGTGACAGGGACCTACGAGCAGTACTTC
TRBJ2-7 TRBV28 NA NA CASSFVFGYEQYF TGTGCCAGCAGTTTCGTGTTTGGATACGAGCAGTACTTC
TRBJ2-3 TRBV24-1 once NA CATSVGARDTQYF TGTGCCACCAGTGTCGGGGCGAGGGATACGCAGTATTTT
TRBJ1-4 TRBV6-5 NA TRBD1 CASSLTGGQGEKLFF TGTGCCAGCAGCCTCACAGGGGGCCAGGGGGAAAAACTGTTTTTT
TRBJ1-1 TRBV3-1/TRBV3-2 once NA CASSQELTGSSMNTEAFF TGTGCCAGCAGCCAAGAGCTCACAGGGTCAAGCATGAACACTGAAGCTTTCTTT
TRBJ1-1 TRBV6-5 once NA CASSYVGQTEAFF TGTGCCAGCAGTTACGTCGGACAGACTGAAGCTTTCTTT
TRBJ1-1 TRBV5-5 NA NA CASSLGTTGWAEAFF TGTGCCAGCAGCTTGGGCACTACGGGCTGGGCTGAAGCTTTCTTT
TRBJ2-4 TRBV5-5 NA NA CASSFGPLRGVKAKNIQYF TGTGCCAGCAGCTTCGGTCCCCTGAGGGGGGTGAAGGCCAAAAACATTCAGTACTTC
TRBJ1-4 TRBV29-1 NA TRBD1 CSARTGGSEKLFF TGCAGCGCCAGGACAGGGGGTTCTGAAAAACTGTTTTTT
TRBJ2-1 TRBV5-4 once NA CASSLLFNSSYNEQFF TGTGCCAGCAGCTTGCTTTTTAACAGCTCCTACAATGAGCAGTTCTTC
TRBJ2-7 TRBV14 NA NA CASSHSLGGSAHSYEQYF TGTGCCAGCAGCCATTCCCTAGGGGGTAGCGCCCACTCTTACGAGCAGTACTTC
TRBJ1-3 TRBV9 NA NA CASSVSWRANSGNTIYF TGTGCCAGCAGCGTAAGTTGGAGGGCGAACTCTGGAAACACCATATATTTT
TRBJ2-1 TRBV19 NA NA CASSLAKAANEQFF TGTGCCAGTAGTCTGGCCAAAGCGGCCAATGAGCAGTTCTTC
TRBJ1-2 TRBV6-5 NA TRBD1 CASSYSSTTGERCTF TGTGCCAGCAGTTACTCGAGTACTACAGGGGAGCGATGCACCTTC
TRBJ1-4 TRBV27 NA NA CASSLAGAAEKLFF TGTGCCAGCAGTTTGGCAGGGGCGGCTGAAAAACTGTTTTTT
TRBJ1-2 TRBV3-1/TRBV3-2 NA NA CASSRLEGSGYTF TGTGCCAGCAGCCGCCTGGAGGGGTCTGGCTACACCTTC
TRBJ1-1 TRBV28 NA NA CASSSGQNTEAFF TGTGCCAGCAGTTCGGGGCAAAACACTGAAGCTTTCTTT
TRBJ2-7 TRBV5-6 NA NA CASSPPGLSSYEQYF TGTGCCAGCAGCCCACCGGGACTCAGCTCCTACGAGCAGTACTTC
TRBJ2-7 TRBV6-5 NA NA CASAADYPAYEQYF TGTGCCAGCGCCGCTGACTACCCAGCCTACGAGCAGTACTTC
TRBJ1-4 TRBV10-3 NA TRBD1 CAISEELPEGAGKLFF TGTGCCATCAGTGAGGAGCTCCCTGAGGGGGCCGGAAAACTGTTTTTT
TRBJ1-1 TRBV18 NA NA CASSPPSTGIHTEAFF TGTGCCAGCTCACCACCTTCTACCGGGATTCACACTGAAGCTTTCTTT
TRBJ2-7 TRBV30 NA NA CAWSSTGAYYEQYF TGTGCCTGGAGCTCTACGGGGGCCTACTACGAGCAGTACTTC
TRBJ1-2 TRBV20-1 NA NA CSAIGGGGYTF TGCAGTGCTATAGGCGGTGGGGGCTACACCTTC
TRBJ1-1 TRBV12-5 few NA CASGPLEPNTEAFF TGTGCTAGTGGCCCCCTGGAACCGAACACTGAAGCTTTCTTT
TRBJ1-2 TRBV29-1 NA NA CSALISNYGYTF TGCAGCGCCCTGATCTCAAACTATGGCTACACCTTC
TRBJ2-3 TRBV5-4 NA TRBD2 CASSSILAGGSDTQYF TGTGCCAGCAGCTCCATACTAGCGGGAGGGTCGGATACGCAGTATTTT
TRBJ2-7 TRBV11-2 NA NA CASSLVRTFSSYEQYF TGTGCCAGCAGCTTAGTCAGGACATTTAGCTCCTACGAGCAGTACTTC
TRBJ1-1 TRBV29-1 NA TRBD1 CSGEGTATEAFF TGCAGCGGAGAAGGGACAGCTACTGAAGCTTTCTTT
TRBJ2-1 TRBV30 NA NA CACLALSHGEQFF TGTGCCTGCTTAGCTTTATCTCACGGTGAGCAGTTCTTC
TRBJ2-7 TRBV6-5 NA TRBD1 CASWTGALRQYF TGTGCCAGTTGGACAGGGGCGCTACGGCAGTACTTC
TRBJ1-6 TRBV20-1 NA NA CSASRGRGSYNSPLHF TGCAGTGCTAGTCGTGGGCGAGGCTCCTATAATTCACCCCTCCACTTT
TRBJ1-3 TRBV29-1 NA NA CSVEKGLGNTIYF TGCAGCGTTGAAAAGGGTCTCGGAAACACCATATATTTT
TRBJ2-1 TRBV18 NA NA CASSPPHRRVNEQFF TGTGCCAGCTCACCACCCCACAGGAGGGTCAATGAGCAGTTCTTC
TRBJ1-2 TRBV9 NA NA CASSVGRGDFWGGYTF TGTGCCAGCAGCGTAGGACGCGGGGACTTCTGGGGTGGCTACACCTTC
TRBJ1-2 TRBV19 NA NA CASSPQDSPYTF TGTGCCAGTAGCCCACAGGACAGCCCCTACACCTTC
TRBJ1-3 TRBV2 NA NA CASSVGPGNTIYF TGTGCCAGCAGTGTAGGGCCGGGAAACACCATATATTTT
TRBJ2-7 TRBV5-6 once TRBD2 CASSFDLAGGIETDEQYF TGTGCCAGCAGCTTTGATCTAGCGGGAGGGATCGAAACTGACGAGCAGTACTTC
TRBJ2-1 TRBV4-1 NA NA CASSHLYSGGGIHNEQFF TGCGCCAGCAGCCACCTTTATTCAGGGGGAGGAATCCACAATGAGCAGTTCTTC
TRBJ2-1 TRBV6-2/TRBV6-3 NA TRBD2 CASSPAGLGQFF TGTGCCAGCAGCCCCGCTGGACTAGGGCAGTTCTTC
TRBJ2-7 TRBV30 NA TRBD2 CAWTAGAGANEQYF TGTGCCTGGACGGCCGGGGCGGGAGCTAACGAGCAGTACTTC
TRBJ2-3 TRBV20-1 NA TRBD2 CSASRTAGAPTDTQYF TGCAGTGCTAGTCGTACGGCGGGAGCACCCACAGATACGCAGTATTTT
TRBJ2-3 TRBV4-2 NA NA CASSQDGSTDTQYF TGTGCCAGCAGCCAAGACGGGAGCACAGATACGCAGTATTTT
TRBJ1-5 TRBV19 NA NA CASSIPGAGQPQHF TGTGCCAGTAGTATCCCAGGGGCGGGTCAGCCCCAGCATTTT
TRBJ1-6 TRBV27 NA NA CASSLGIGGVYSPLHF TGTGCCAGCAGTTTAGGAATAGGTGGGGTATATTCACCCCTCCACTTT